The sample holds many counts of the clone carrying this T cell receptor beta chain. Its specificity is unknown. A sample-barcoded 5' primer and a J-beta primer mix were used in a second PCR of roughly 7 to 11 cycles. TCRdb called the 5' RACE reads again in MiXCR, with one record for every CDR3 protein. The profile covers approximately 680,000 distinct CDR3 sequences, with about 34% appearing a single time and roughly 15% taken by the ten largest. This sample was taken from a study of blood T cells in healthy people across ages. Study-level background: Template switching caught about one barcoded beta molecule for each two T cells.

Findings and caveats of the study: The study regarded diversity estimates from one million T cells as underestimates.

Input material: blood. This clonotype originated in an elderly woman in good health.

The CDR3 spells CASQRRRDTGREQYF. The CDR3 DNA sequence: TGTGCCAGCCAACGGAGGAGGGACACCGGTAGGGAGCAGTACTTC. The J gene is TRBJ2-7, the V gene TRBV25-1, with D perhaps matching TRBD1 or TRBD2 (6 bases each). Germline-derived CDR1 and CDR2 are MGHDK and SYGVNS. Trimming shortened V by 8 bases and J by 7 bases, and 24 bases separated the two germline ends. The CDR3 contains 15 residues.